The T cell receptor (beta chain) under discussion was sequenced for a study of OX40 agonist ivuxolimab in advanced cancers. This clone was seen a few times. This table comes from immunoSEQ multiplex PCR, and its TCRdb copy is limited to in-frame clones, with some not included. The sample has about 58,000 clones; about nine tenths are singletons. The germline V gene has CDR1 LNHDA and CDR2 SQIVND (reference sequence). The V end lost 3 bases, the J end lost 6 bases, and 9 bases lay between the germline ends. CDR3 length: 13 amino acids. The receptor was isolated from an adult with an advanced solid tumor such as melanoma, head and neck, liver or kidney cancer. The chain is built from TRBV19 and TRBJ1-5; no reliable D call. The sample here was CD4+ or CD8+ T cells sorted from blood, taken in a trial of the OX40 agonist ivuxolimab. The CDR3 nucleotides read TGTGCCAGTAGTATCGGGGTTATTCAGCCCCAGCATTTT. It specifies CASSIGVIQPQHF. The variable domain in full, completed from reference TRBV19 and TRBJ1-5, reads DGGITQSPKYLFRKEGQNVTLSCEQNLNHDAMYWYRQDPGQGLRLIYYSQIVNDFQKGDIAEGYSVSREKKESFPLTVTSAQKNPTAFYLCASSIGVIQPQHFGDGTRLSIL.